This TCR beta chain was found in a study of T cells expressing NK-cell markers. The germline V gene encodes CDR1 LNHNV and CDR2 YYDKDF (reference sequence). This CDR3 spans 15 amino acids. TCRdb reprocessed the 5' RACE reads and stores each CDR3 protein as one record, lacking DNA. This sample's table reports around 550,000 distinct CDR3 sequences. The source is a man between 18 and 35 years old in good health. V and J are TRBV15 and TRBJ2-3; TCRdb returns TRBD1, unconfirmable since there is no DNA. Sequencing was performed on blood T cells: a sorted CD56 or NKG2C T cell subset, CD4+ or CD8+ T cells, or bulk PBMC T cells (not recorded which). The CDR3 reads CATRSRDTSTDTQYF.